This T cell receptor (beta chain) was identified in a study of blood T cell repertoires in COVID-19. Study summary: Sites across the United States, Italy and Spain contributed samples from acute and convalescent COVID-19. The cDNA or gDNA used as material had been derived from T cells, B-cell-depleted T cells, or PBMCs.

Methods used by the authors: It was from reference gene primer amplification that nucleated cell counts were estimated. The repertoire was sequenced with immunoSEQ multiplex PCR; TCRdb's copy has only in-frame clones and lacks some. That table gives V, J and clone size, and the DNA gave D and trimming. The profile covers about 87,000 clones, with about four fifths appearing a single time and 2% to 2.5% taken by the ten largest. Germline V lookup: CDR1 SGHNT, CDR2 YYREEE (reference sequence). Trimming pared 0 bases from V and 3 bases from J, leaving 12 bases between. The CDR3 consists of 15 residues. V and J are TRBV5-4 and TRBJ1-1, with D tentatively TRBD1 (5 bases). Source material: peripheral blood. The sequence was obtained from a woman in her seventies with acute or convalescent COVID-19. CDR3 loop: CASSLAPGGYTEAFF. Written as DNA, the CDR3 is TGTGCCAGCAGCTTGGCCCCTGGGGGGTACACTGAAGCTTTCTTT.